These 22 T cell receptor beta chains came from one sample sequenced in a study of blood T cell repertoires in COVID-19. The method was immunoSEQ multiplex PCR; TCRdb's version includes in-frame clones alone and lacks a portion of them. The table lists under 140,000 clones, around 90% of them singletons. Sequencing was performed on peripheral blood. Source of these receptors: a human donor in a cohort sampled during active COVID-19.

The rearrangement links TRBV6-1 to TRBJ1-6; D is possibly TRBD1 (5 bases). The ends were cut back, 1 base at V and 5 bases at J, with 9 bases in the middle. Germline-derived CDR1 and CDR2 are MNHNS and SASEGT. This CDR3 region has 15 residues. The CDR3 region is CASSEVGGDNSPLHF. The CDR3 region has the DNA TGTGCCAGCAGTGAAGTGGGGGGGGATAATTCACCCCTCCACTTT.

The gene calls are TRBV4-1 and TRBJ2-1; 9 nucleotides line up with TRBD2. CDR1 is MGHRA, CDR2 YSYEKL, per germline. The CDR3 extends over 15 amino acids. V was clipped by 0 bases and J by 5 bases; unmatched bases: 2. CDR3 in amino acids: CASSQETSGHNEQFF. The CDR3 bases are TGCGCCAGCAGCCAAGAAACTAGCGGGCACAATGAGCAGTTCTTC.

The chain is built from TRBV28 and TRBJ1-5, with TRBD1 matching over 9 bases. V was clipped by 6 bases and J by 8 bases; unmatched bases: 8. CDR1 and CDR2 from the germline V gene are MDHEN and SYDVKM. The CDR3 spans 14 residues. The CDR3 DNA sequence: TGTGCCAGCAGAACAACAGGGGGCGCGAAGCCCCAGCATTTT. Translated, it gives CASRTTGGAKPQHF.

This chain links TRBV12-5 with TRBJ2-7, with 10 bases fitting TRBD2. The CDR3 contains 13 residues. Losses at the gene ends were 4 bases for V and 6 bases for J; bases not matched to a gene: 3. Germline V gives CDR1 LGHNT, CDR2 FRNRAP. CDR3 coding DNA: TGTGCTAGTGGTTCTAGCGGGAGCTCCGAGCAGTACTTC. Amino acid sequence: CASGSSGSSEQYF.

The genes are TRBV12-3 or TRBV12-4 and TRBJ1-1; perhaps TRBD1 as D (6 bases). Trimming shortened V by 6 bases and J by 2 bases, and 10 bases separated the two germline ends. The CDR3 spans 13 residues. The CDR3, as DNA: TGTGCCAGCAGCCAACAGGGAAACACTGAAGCTTTCTTT. Residues: CASSQQGNTEAFF.

V and J are TRBV14 and TRBJ1-5, with TRBD1 matching over 8 bases. This CDR3 is built from 13 residues. Germline CDR1 reads SGHDN; CDR2 reads FVKESK. With V trimmed by 5 bases and J by 6 bases, 3 bases remained unmatched. CDR3 DNA sequence: TGTGCCAGCAGCGACAGGGGCGGTCAGCCCCAGCATTTT. Protein sequence: CASSDRGGQPQHF.

The chain employs TRBV2 and TRBJ2-5, with 11 bases lining up with TRBD1. Germline values: CDR1 SNHLY, CDR2 FYNNEI. The J segment lost 4 bases and the V segment lost 7 bases, leaving 5 bases of the junction unmatched. The CDR3 loop spans 14 amino acids. The CDR3 DNA reads TGTGCCAGCAAGCGGACAGGGGGCGTAGAGACCCAGTACTTC. It specifies CASKRTGGVETQYF.

This clone showed up just a few times. The chain couples TRBV19 to TRBJ1-6; D gene unclear. The germline V gene has CDR1 LNHDA and CDR2 SQIVND (reference sequence). Trimming removed 3 bases from V and 8 bases from J, with 14 bases in between. This CDR3 is built from 15 residues. CDR3 nucleotides: TGTGCCAGTAGTATTGGAGTGAAAATCGATTCACCCCTCCACTTT. Amino acid sequence: CASSIGVKIDSPLHF.

V gene TRBV7-3 combines with J gene TRBJ2-7, with 8 bases aligning to TRBD2. The CDR3 runs to 16 residues. Trimming at V came to 5 bases and at J to 3 bases, leaving 12 bases not matched to a gene. From germline, CDR1 is SGHTA and CDR2 FQGTGA. CDR3 coding DNA: TGTGCCAGCAGCGTAGAAGGGTCTGCGGGGGGCTACGAGCAGTACTTC. It codes for CASSVEGSAGGYEQYF.

V usage is TRBV5-1 and J usage is TRBJ2-1; 10 nucleotides match TRBD1. Germline trimming cut 4 bases from V and 0 bases from J; bases unmatched to any gene: 4. From germline, CDR1 is SGHRS and CDR2 YFSETQ. The CDR3 spans 16 residues. CDR3 DNA sequence: TGCGCCAGCAGCGAACGGACAGGGGGCTCCTACAATGAGCAGTTCTTC. Its translation: CASSERTGGSYNEQFF.

This clone was seen just once. This chain connects TRBV5-1 to TRBJ1-5; TRBD1 matches at 7 bases. V dropped 0 bases and J dropped 7; count of bases not matched to a gene: 4. The CDR3 consists of 14 residues. Germline V gives CDR1 SGHRS, CDR2 YFSETQ. CDR3 amino acids: CASSLGTGVQPQHF. The CDR3 bases are TGCGCCAGCAGCTTGGGTACAGGGGTCCAGCCCCAGCATTTT.

The chain couples TRBV27 to TRBJ2-7, with D maybe TRBD1 (6 bases). V was clipped by 4 bases and J by 5 bases, with 9 bases between them. Germline CDR1 is MNHEY and CDR2 is SMNVEV (reference sequence). CDR3 size: 12 residues. In DNA form, the CDR3 reads TGTGCCAGCAGTTATTCAGGGGACGAGCAGTACTTC. It is translated as CASSYSGDEQYF.

This chain connects TRBV5-6 to TRBJ1-2; a weak D match, TRBD1 (6 bases). V gave up 6 bases and J gave up 4 bases, with 19 bases separating them. The CDR3 contains 15 residues. Per the germline V gene, CDR1 is SGHDT and CDR2 is YYEEEE. CDR3 in DNA: TGTGCCAGCAACCTAAGGGGGGGGCGCGGCTATGGCTACACCTTC. Protein product: CASNLRGGRGYGYTF.

The chain has TRBV27 and TRBJ1-2; possibly TRBD1 for D (6 bases). The CDR3 is 13 amino acids. V was pared by 7 bases and J by 4 bases, with 13 bases between. Germline assignment: CDR1 MNHEY and CDR2 SMNVEV (reference sequence). The CDR3 DNA is TGTGCCAGCACAGGGGAACCCAGCTATGGCTACACCTTC. It encodes CASTGEPSYGYTF.

Here the CDR3 DNA reads TGTGCCTGGAGTGTACGAGGGTCTGGAAACACCATATATTTT. This gives the protein CAWSVRGSGNTIYF. V usage is TRBV30 and J usage is TRBJ1-3; D not resolved. The CDR3 runs to 14 residues. In germline, CDR1 is GTSNPN, CDR2 SVGIG (reference sequence). The V and J ends lost 0 bases and 1 base respectively, with 7 bases between them. Variable domain in full (rest from reference TRBV30 and TRBJ1-3): SQTIHQWPATLVQPVGSPLSLECTVEGTSNPNLYWYRQAAGRGLQLLFYSVGIGQISSEVPQNLSASRPQDRQFILSSKKLLLSDSGFYLCAWSVRGSGNTIYFGEGSWLTVV.

The V call is TRBV19, the J call TRBJ1-1, with 7 bases lining up with TRBD1. With 7 bases clipped from V and 0 bases from J, the junction kept 11 bases outside the gene matches. Looked up from germline, CDR1 is LNHDA and CDR2 is SQIVND (reference sequence). The CDR3 has 16 residues. CDR3 sequence (DNA): TGTGCCAGTACCTCGGCAGGGGGGAGGATGAACACTGAAGCTTTCTTT. Its translation is CASTSAGGRMNTEAFF.

The chain has TRBV5-4 and TRBJ2-7; 10 positions agree with TRBD2. Germline V gives CDR1 SGHNT, CDR2 YYREEE (reference sequence). The CDR3 has 15 amino acids. V was clipped by 0 bases and J by 3 bases; unmatched bases: 3. CDR3 region: CASSLVPSGSYEQYF. In DNA form, the CDR3 reads TGTGCCAGCAGCTTGGTACCTAGCGGGAGCTACGAGCAGTACTTC.

This clone occurred once. The chain carries TRBV5-1 and TRBJ2-2; TRBD1 might be the D (6 bases). Germline assignment: CDR1 SGHRS and CDR2 YFSETQ. V lost 1 base and J lost 4, with 14 bases in between. CDR3 size: 16 residues. The DNA for the CDR3 is TGCGCCAGCAGCTTGAGCCAGGACAGCACCACCGGGGAGCTGTTTTTT. The encoded protein is CASSLSQDSTTGELFF.

The CDR3 DNA sequence: TGTGCCAGCAGACCTAGACAGGGCGGGAATCAGCCCCAGCATTTT. Encoded protein: CASRPRQGGNQPQHF. J is TRBJ1-5 and V is TRBV27; 7 bases map to TRBD1. The V gene end was trimmed by 6 bases and the J gene end by 4 bases; junction bases not matched to a gene: 9. This CDR3 has 15 amino acids. Germline loops: CDR1 MNHEY, CDR2 SMNVEV (reference sequence).

Of note for this clone: Different DNA sequences within this sample yield the same CDR3. The genes are TRBV4-3 and TRBJ1-2, with 12 bases aligning to TRBD1. CDR3 length: 15 residues. Trimming cost V 4 bases and J 4 bases; bases outside gene matches: 4. Per germline, CDR1 LGHNA and CDR2 YSLEER. CDR3 region: CASSPGTGGVYGYTF. The CDR3 DNA reads TGCGCCAGCAGCCCCGGGACAGGGGGCGTCTATGGCTACACCTTC.

CDR3 bases: TGTGCCAGCAGCCCACCAGGGTGGTCTGATGAAAAACTGTTTTTT. Encoded protein: CASSPPGWSDEKLFF. The J gene is TRBJ1-4, the V gene TRBV28; D perhaps matches TRBD1 (5 bases). The ends were cut back, 6 bases at V and 6 bases at J, with 17 bases in the middle. The germline CDR1 and CDR2 sequences are MDHEN and SYDVKM. The CDR3 runs 15 residues. Filled out from reference TRBV28 and TRBJ1-4, the complete variable domain reads DVKVTQSSRYLVKRTGEKVFLECVQDMDHENMFWYRQDPGLGLRLIYFSYDVKMKEKGDIPEGYSVSREKKERFSLILESASTNQTSMYLCASSPPGWSDEKLFFGSGTQLSVL.

This chain connects TRBV4-1 to TRBJ2-3, with unresolved D. CDR1 and CDR2 from the germline V gene are MGHRA and YSYEKL. CDR3 length equals 14 residues. The germline V and J ends were trimmed by 0 bases and 8 bases, with 12 bases remaining between them. The CDR3 nucleotides are TGCGCCAGCAGCCAAGATGGCAATGTACGTACGCAGTATTTT. Residues: CASSQDGNVRTQYF.